The clone carrying this T cell receptor (beta chain) was counted between two and nine times. The antigen remains undetermined. The data were taken from a study of post-analysis software for immune sequencing data. Study conclusions and caveats: Samples from a shared batch, those prepared together, strongly co-clustered by F measure. Four or five TRBV segments, TRBV5-6, TRBV5-1 and TRBV20-1 among them, were found more frequent in patients than controls.

Researchers reported that TCR beta cDNA libraries carried unique molecular identifiers. From the PCR reads, TCRdb called clonotypes with MiXCR, one entry per CDR3 protein. The table shows roughly 580,000 distinct CDR3 sequences, with about 40% occurring only once. Trimming removed 10 bases from V and 0 bases from J, with 10 bases in between. The CDR3 runs 13 residues. Material for sequencing was blood. The chain is built from TRBV12-3 or TRBV12-4 and TRBJ2-1; D unresolved. The sequence derives from a girl between 10 and 17 years old with multiple sclerosis. CDR3: CATTSSSYNEQFF. The CDR3 DNA sequence: TGTGCCACGACCTCGAGCTCCTACAATGAGCAGTTCTTC.